These 5 T cell receptor beta chains came from one sample sequenced in a study of PD-L1 blockade in urothelial cancer. Noted time point: pretreatment peripheral blood. Method: immunoSEQ multiplex PCR; TCRdb's copy keeps in-frame clones and lacks some. The profile shows about 43,000 clones, more than 70% of them singletons. Sequenced here: PBMCs, sampled around atezolizumab (anti-PD-L1) treatment. The receptors shown here come from a man in his fifties or sixties with urothelial cancer.

The V and J genes are TRBV6-5 and TRBJ1-1; 9 nucleotides match TRBD1. The CDR3 runs 15 residues. V lost 2 bases, J lost 1 base, and 2 bases stayed unmatched. From germline, CDR1 is MNHEY and CDR2 SVGAGI. The CDR3 sequence: CASSYLGQGNTEAFF. As DNA, the CDR3 is TGTGCCAGCAGTTACCTGGGACAGGGGAACACTGAAGCTTTCTTT.

This chain uses TRBV7-2 with TRBJ1-2; 9 bases are a match to TRBD1. The CDR3 loop spans 15 amino acids. CDR1 is SGHTA, CDR2 FQGNSA, per germline. V gave up 5 bases and J gave up 8 bases; unmatched junction bases: 12. CDR3 in amino acids: CASSPAGTGRRGYTF. The CDR3 DNA reads as TGTGCCAGCAGCCCGGCAGGGACAGGGAGGAGGGGCTACACCTTC.

This sequence joins TRBV4-3 and TRBJ2-7; tentatively, D is TRBD1 (7 bases). The germline V gene encodes CDR1 LGHNA and CDR2 YSLEER. The V and J ends lost 3 bases and 6 bases respectively, with 15 bases between them. The CDR3 contains 14 residues. CDR3 loop: CASSHSGGTVEQYF. The CDR3 bases are TGCGCCAGCAGCCACTCCGGAGGGACAGTCGAGCAGTACTTC.

The chain combines TRBV6-5 with TRBJ2-3, with TRBD2 as a possible D gene (7 bases). Germline CDR1 and CDR2: MNHEY and SVGAGI. The CDR3 loop spans 15 amino acids. Trimming removed 0 bases at V and 4 bases at J, with 11 bases between. The CDR3 DNA reads TGTGCCAGCAGTTACTCGGGGGGGGCCCCAGATACGCAGTATTTT. The encoded protein is CASSYSGGAPDTQYF.

This clone was picked up a small number of times. The rearrangement links TRBV9 to TRBJ1-5; TRBD1 aligns across 7 bases. The CDR3 contains 20 residues. V was pared by 6 bases and J by 3 bases, with 24 bases of the junction left unmatched. From germline, CDR1 is SGDLS and CDR2 YYNGEE. As DNA, the CDR3 is TGTGCCAGCACCAAGGAAGGGGGCCTAAGGGTGGACCCGACCAATCAGCCCCAGCATTTT. It specifies CASTKEGGLRVDPTNQPQHF.